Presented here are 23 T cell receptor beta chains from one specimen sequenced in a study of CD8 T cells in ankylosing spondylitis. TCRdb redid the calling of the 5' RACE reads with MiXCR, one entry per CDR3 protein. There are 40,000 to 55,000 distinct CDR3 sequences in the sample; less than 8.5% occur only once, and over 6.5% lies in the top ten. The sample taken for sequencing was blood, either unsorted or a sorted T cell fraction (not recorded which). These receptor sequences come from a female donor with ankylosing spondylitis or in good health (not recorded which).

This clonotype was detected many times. The CDR3 DNA is TGTGCCATCAGTGAGTTTAGCGGGGGGAACAATGAGCAGTTCTTC. Its translation: CAISEFSGGNNEQFF. The rearrangement links TRBV10-3 to TRBJ2-1, with TRBD2 identical over 10 bases. The CDR3 is 15 residues long. The germline V gene has CDR1 ENHRY and CDR2 SYGVKD. The V gene end was trimmed by 1 base and the J gene end by 5 bases; junction bases not matched to a gene: 2.

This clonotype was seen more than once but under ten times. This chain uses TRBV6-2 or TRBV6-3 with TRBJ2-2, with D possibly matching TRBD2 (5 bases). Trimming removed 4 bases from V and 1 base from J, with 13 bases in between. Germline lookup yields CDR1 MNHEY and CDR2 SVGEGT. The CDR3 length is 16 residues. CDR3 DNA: TGTGCCAGCAGTTTCCACCTCCGGGGGAACACCGGGGAGCTGTTTTTT. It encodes CASSFHLRGNTGELFF.

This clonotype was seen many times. This chain's CDR3 is CSVESLGRDNSNQPQHF. Written as DNA, the CDR3 is TGCAGCGTTGAATCCCTAGGCAGGGACAATAGCAATCAGCCCCAGCATTTT. This chain joins TRBV29-1 and TRBJ1-5; possibly TRBD1 for D (6 bases). Germline V CDR1 and CDR2: SQVTM, ANQGSEA. The CDR3 totals 17 residues. V was clipped by 2 bases and J by 0 bases, with 17 bases between them.

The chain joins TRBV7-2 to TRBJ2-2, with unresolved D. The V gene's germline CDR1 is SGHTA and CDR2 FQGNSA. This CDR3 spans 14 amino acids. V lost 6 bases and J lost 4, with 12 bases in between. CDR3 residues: CASSLRKGTGELFF. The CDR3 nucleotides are TGTGCCAGCAGTCTTAGGAAGGGCACCGGGGAGCTGTTTTTT.

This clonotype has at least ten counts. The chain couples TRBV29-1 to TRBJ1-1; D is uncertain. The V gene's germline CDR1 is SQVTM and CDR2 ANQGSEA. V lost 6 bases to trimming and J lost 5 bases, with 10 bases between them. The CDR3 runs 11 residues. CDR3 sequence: CSVKDDTEAFF. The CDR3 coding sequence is TGCAGCGTAAAGGACGATACTGAAGCTTTCTTT.

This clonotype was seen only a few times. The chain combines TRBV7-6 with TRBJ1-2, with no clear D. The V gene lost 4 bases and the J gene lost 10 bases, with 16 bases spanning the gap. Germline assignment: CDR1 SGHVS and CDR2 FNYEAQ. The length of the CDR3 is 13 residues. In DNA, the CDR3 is TGTGCCAGCAGCTCGGAACTTGAGGGCTCCTACACCTTC. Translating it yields CASSSELEGSYTF.

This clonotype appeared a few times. The CDR3: CASSFLAGGSTDTQYF. The CDR3 DNA reads as TGTGCCAGCAGCTTCCTAGCGGGGGGCTCGACAGATACGCAGTATTTT. This chain connects TRBV11-2 to TRBJ2-3, with 11 bases aligning to TRBD2. After removal of 3 bases from V and 3 bases from J, the junction contained 5 bases not matched to a gene. CDR1 SGHAT and CDR2 FQNNGV come from the germline V gene. The CDR3 totals 16 residues.

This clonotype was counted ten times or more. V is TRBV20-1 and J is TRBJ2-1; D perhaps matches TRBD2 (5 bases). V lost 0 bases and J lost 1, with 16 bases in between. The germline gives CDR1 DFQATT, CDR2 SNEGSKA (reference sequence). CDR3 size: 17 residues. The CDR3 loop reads CSARDYLRGGSYNEQFF. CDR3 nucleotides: TGCAGTGCTAGAGATTATCTGCGTGGCGGGTCCTACAATGAGCAGTTCTTC.

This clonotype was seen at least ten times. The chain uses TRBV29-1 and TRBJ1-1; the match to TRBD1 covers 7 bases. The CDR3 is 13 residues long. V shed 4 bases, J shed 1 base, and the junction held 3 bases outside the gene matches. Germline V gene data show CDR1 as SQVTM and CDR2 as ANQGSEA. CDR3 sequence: CSVATGANTEAFF. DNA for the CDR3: TGCAGCGTTGCCACAGGGGCGAACACTGAAGCTTTCTTT. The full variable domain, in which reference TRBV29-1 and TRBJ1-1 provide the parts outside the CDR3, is SAVISQKPSRDICQRGTSLTIQCQVDSQVTMMFWYRQQPGQSLTLIATANQGSEATYESGFVIDKFPISRPNLTFSTLTVSNMSPEDSSIYLCSVATGANTEAFFGQGTRLTVV.

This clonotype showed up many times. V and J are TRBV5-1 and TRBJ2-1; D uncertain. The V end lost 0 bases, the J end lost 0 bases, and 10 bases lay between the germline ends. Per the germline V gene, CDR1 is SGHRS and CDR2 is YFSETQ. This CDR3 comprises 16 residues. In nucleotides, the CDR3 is TGCGCCAGCAGCTTGGGCGGTAGAAGCTCCTACAATGAGCAGTTCTTC. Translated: CASSLGGRSSYNEQFF.

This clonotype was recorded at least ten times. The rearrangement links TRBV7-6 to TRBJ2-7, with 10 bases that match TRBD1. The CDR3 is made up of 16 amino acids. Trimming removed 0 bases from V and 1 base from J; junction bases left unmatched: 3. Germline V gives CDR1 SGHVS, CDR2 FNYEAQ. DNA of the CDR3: TGTGCCAGCAGCTTAGCAGGGACAGGGGTTTCCTACGAGCAGTACTTC. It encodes CASSLAGTGVSYEQYF. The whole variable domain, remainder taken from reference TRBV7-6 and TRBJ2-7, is GAGVSQSPRYKVTKRGQDVALRCDPISGHVSLYWYRQALGQGPEFLTYFNYEAQQDKSGLPNDRFSAERPEGSISTLTIQRTEQRDSAMYRCASSLAGTGVSYEQYFGPGTRLTVT.

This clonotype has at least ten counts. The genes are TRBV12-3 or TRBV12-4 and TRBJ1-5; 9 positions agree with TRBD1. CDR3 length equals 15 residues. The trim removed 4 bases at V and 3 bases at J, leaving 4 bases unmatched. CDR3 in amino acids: CASSSGTGFNQPQHF. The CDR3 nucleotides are TGTGCCAGCAGTTCCGGGACAGGGTTCAATCAGCCCCAGCATTTT.

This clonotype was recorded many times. The CDR3 DNA reads TGTGCCAGCTCACCGATAGCGAACACTGAAGCTTTCTTT. Translated, it gives CASSPIANTEAFF. The chain uses TRBV18 and TRBJ1-1; D not resolved. V lost 3 bases and J lost 1, with 6 bases in between. Germline values: CDR1 KGHSH, CDR2 LQKENI. The CDR3 has 13 amino acids.

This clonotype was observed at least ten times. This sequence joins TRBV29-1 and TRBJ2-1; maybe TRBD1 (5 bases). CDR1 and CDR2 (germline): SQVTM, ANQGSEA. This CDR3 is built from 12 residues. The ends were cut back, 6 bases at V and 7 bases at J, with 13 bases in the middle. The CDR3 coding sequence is TGCAGCGTGGGCAGGGTAGAAAATGAGCAGTTCTTC. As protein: CSVGRVENEQFF.

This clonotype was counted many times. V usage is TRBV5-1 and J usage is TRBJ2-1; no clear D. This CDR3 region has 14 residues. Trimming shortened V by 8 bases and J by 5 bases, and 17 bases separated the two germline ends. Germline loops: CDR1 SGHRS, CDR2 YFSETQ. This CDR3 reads CASSTLPIDNEQFF. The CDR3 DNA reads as TGCGCCAGTTCAACCCTCCCAATCGACAATGAGCAGTTCTTC. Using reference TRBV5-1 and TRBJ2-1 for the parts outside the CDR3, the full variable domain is KAGVTQTPRYLIKTRGQQVTLSCSPISGHRSVSWYQQTPGQGLQFLFEYFSETQRNKGNFPGRFSGRQFSNSRSEMNVSTLELGDSALYLCASSTLPIDNEQFFGPGTRLTVL.

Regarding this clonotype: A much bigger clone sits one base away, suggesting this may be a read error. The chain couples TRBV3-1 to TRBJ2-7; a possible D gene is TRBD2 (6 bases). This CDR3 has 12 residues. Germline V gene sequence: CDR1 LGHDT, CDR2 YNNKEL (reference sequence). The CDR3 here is CTSSPWEAEQYF. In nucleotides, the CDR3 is TGTACCAGCAGCCCGTGGGAGGCGGAGCAGTACTTC.

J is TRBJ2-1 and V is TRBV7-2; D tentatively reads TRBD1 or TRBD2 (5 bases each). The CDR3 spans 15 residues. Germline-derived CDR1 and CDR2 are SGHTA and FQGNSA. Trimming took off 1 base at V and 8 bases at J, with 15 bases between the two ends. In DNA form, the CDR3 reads TGTGCCAGCAGCTTAGGGTTAGGGGACGGGGATGAGCAGTTCTTC. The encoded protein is CASSLGLGDGDEQFF.

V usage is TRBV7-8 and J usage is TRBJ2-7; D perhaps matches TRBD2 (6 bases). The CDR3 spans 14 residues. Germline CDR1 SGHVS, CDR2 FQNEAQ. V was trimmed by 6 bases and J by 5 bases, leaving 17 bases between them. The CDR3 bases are TGTGCCAGCAGACCCAGACTAGGAATAAACGAGCAGTACTTC. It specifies CASRPRLGINEQYF.

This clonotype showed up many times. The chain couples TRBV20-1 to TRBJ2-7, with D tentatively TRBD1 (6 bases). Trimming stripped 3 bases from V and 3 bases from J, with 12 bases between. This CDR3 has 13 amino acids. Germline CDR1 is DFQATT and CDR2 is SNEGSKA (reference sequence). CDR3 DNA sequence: TGCAGTGCTAGTGGGGGCACGATCTACGAGCAGTACTTC. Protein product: CSASGGTIYEQYF.

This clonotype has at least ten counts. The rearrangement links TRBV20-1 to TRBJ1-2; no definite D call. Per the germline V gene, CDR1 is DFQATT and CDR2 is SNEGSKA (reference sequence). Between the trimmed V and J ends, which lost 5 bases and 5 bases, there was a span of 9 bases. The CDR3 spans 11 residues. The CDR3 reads CSAPISYGYTF. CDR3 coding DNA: TGCAGTGCTCCCATCTCTTATGGCTACACCTTC.

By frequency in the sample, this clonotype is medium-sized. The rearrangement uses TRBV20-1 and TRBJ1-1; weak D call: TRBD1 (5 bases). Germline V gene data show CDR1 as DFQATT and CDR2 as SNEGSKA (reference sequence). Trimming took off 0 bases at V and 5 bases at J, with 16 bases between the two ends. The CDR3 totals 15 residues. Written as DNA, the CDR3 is TGCAGTGCTAGAGATAGTAGGGGATCGGATACTGAAGCTTTCTTT. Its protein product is CSARDSRGSDTEAFF.

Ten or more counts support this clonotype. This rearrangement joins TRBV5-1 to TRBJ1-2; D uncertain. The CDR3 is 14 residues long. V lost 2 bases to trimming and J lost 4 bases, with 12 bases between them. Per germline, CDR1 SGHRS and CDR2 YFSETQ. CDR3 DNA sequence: TGCGCCAGCAGCTTCACGGGGAAGGGCTATGGCTACACCTTC. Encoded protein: CASSFTGKGYGYTF. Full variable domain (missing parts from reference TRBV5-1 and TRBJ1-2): KAGVTQTPRYLIKTRGQQVTLSCSPISGHRSVSWYQQTPGQGLQFLFEYFSETQRNKGNFPGRFSGRQFSNSRSEMNVSTLELGDSALYLCASSFTGKGYGYTFGSGTRLTVV.

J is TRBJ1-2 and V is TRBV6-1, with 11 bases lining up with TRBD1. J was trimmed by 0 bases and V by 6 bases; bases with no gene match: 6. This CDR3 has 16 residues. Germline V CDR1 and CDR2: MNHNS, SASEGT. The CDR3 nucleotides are TGTGCCAGCAGGGACAGGGGGCGCGCCTCTAACTATGGCTACACCTTC. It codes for CASRDRGRASNYGYTF.